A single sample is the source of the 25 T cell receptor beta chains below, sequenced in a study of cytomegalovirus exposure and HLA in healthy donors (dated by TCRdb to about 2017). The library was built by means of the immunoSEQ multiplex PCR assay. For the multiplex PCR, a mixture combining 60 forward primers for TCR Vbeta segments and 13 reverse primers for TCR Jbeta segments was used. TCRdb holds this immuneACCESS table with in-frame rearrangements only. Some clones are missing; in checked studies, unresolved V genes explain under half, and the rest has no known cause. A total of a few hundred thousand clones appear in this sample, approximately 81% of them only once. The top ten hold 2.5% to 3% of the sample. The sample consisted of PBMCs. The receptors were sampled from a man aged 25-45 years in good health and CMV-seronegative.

CDR3 in amino acids: CASSPGGSILSGNTIYF. The CDR3 region has the DNA TGTGCCAGCAGCCCGGGGGGCAGTATCCTCTCTGGAAACACCATATATTTT. This sequence joins TRBV7-2 and TRBJ1-3, with a possible D match to TRBD1 (6 bases). The CDR3 contains 17 residues. Germline CDR1 reads SGHTA; CDR2 reads FQGNSA. With 5 bases removed from V and 0 bases from J, the gap between germline ends came to 17 bases.

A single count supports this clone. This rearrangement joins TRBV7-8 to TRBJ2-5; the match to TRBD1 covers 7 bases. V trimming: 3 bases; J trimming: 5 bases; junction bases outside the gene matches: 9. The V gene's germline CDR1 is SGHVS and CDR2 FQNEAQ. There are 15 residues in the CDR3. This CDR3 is CASSLDRRQGETQYF. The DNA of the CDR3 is TGTGCCAGCAGCTTGGACAGGCGCCAGGGGGAGACCCAGTACTTC.

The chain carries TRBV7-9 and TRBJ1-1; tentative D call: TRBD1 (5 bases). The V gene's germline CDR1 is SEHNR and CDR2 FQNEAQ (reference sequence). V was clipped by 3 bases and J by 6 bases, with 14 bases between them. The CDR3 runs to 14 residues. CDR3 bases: TGTGCCAGCAGCTTCCAGGGCGTTGGCGCTGAAGCTTTCTTT. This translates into CASSFQGVGAEAFF.

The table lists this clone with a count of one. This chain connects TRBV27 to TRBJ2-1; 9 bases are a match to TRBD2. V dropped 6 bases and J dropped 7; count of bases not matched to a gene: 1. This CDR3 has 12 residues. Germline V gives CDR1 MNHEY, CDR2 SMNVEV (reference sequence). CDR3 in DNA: TGTGCCAGCAGAAGCGGGGGGAATGAGCAGTTCTTC. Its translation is CASRSGGNEQFF.

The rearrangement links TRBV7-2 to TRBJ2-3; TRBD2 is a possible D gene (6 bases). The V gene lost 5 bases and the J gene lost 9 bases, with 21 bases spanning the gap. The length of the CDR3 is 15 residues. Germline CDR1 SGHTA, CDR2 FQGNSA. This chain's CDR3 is CASSLGTALGVTQYF. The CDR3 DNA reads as TGTGCCAGCAGCCTCGGGACTGCCCTAGGAGTCACGCAGTATTTT.

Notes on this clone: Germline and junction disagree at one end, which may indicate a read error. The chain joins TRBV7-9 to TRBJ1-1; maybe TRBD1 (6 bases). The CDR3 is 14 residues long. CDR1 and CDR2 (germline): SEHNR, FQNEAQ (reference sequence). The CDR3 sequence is CSSSSTGRDTEAFF. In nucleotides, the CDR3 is TGTTCCAGCAGCTCCACAGGGCGGGACACTGAAGCTTTCTTT.

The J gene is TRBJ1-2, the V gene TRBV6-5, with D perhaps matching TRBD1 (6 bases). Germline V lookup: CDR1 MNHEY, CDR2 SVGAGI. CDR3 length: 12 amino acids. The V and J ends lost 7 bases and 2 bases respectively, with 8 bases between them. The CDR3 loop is CASTTGNYGYTF. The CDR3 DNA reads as TGTGCCAGCACTACAGGGAACTATGGCTACACCTTC.

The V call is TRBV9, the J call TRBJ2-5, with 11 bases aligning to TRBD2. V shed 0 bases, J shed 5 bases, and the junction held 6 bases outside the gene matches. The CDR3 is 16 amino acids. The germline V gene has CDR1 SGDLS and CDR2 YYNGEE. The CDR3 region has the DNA TGTGCCAGCAGCGTAGCTACACTAGCGGGGGAGGAGACCCAGTACTTC. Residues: CASSVATLAGEETQYF.

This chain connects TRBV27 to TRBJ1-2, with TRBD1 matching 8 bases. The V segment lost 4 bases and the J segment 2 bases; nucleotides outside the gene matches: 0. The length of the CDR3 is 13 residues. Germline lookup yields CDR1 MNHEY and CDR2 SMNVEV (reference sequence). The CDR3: CASSWTGNYGYTF. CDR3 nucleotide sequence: TGTGCCAGCAGTTGGACAGGGAACTATGGCTACACCTTC.

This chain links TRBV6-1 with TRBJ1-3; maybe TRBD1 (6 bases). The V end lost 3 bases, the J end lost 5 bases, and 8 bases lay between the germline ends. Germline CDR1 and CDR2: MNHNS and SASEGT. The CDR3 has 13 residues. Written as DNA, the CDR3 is TGTGCCAGCAGTGAGACAGGAAGAAACACCATATATTTT. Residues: CASSETGRNTIYF.

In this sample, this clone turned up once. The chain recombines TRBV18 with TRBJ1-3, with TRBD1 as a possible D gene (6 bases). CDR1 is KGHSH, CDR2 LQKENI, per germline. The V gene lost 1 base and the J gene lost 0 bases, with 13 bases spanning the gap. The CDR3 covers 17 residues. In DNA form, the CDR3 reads TGTGCCAGCTCACCACTAGGACAGTCGAGCTCTGGAAACACCATATATTTT. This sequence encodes CASSPLGQSSSGNTIYF.

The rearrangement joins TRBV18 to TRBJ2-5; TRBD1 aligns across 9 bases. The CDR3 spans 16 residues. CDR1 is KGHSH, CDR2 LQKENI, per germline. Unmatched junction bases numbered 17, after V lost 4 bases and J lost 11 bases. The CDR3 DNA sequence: TGTGCCAGCTCACTAACGCCGGGACAGGGTGTAGGAGAGCAGTACTTC. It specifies CASSLTPGQGVGEQYF.

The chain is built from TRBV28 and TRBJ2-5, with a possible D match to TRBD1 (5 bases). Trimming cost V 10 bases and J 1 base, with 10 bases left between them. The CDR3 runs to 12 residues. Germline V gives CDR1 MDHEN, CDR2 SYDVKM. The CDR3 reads CAIAQGQETQYF. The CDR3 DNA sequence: TGTGCCATCGCGCAGGGCCAAGAGACCCAGTACTTC.

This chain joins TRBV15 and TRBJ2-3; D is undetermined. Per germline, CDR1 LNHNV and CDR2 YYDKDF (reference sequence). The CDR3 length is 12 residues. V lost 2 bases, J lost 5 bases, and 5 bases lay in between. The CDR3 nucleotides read TGTGCCACCAGCAGATCGCGAGATACGCAGTATTTT. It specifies CATSRSRDTQYF.

The CDR3 region has the DNA TGCGCCAGCAGCCAAGATAGTTGGAGCTCCTACAATGAGCAGTTCTTC. It yields the protein CASSQDSWSSYNEQFF. J is TRBJ2-1 and V is TRBV4-1; no definite D call. V gave up 0 bases and J gave up 0 bases, with 9 bases separating them. This CDR3 is built from 16 residues. The germline CDR1 and CDR2 sequences are MGHRA and YSYEKL.

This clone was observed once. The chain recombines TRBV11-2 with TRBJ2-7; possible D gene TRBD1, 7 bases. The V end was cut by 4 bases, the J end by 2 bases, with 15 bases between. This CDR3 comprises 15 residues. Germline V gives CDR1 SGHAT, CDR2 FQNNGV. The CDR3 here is CASSSPGGTAYEQYF. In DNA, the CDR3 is TGTGCCAGCAGCTCCCCAGGCGGGACAGCCTACGAGCAGTACTTC.

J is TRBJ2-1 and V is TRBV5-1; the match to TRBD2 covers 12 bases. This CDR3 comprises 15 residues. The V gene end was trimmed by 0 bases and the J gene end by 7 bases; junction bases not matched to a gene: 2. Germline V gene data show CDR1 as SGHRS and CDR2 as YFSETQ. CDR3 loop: CASSLASGGVNEQFF. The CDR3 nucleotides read TGCGCCAGCAGCTTGGCTAGCGGGGGGGTAAATGAGCAGTTCTTC.

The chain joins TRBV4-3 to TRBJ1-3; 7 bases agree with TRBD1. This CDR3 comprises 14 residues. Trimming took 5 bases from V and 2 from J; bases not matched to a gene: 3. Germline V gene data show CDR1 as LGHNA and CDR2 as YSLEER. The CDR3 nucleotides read TGCGCCAGCAGCACAGGGACAGCTGGAAACACCATATATTTT. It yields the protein CASSTGTAGNTIYF.

The CDR3 spells CASSFFTGDRSYEQYF. CDR3 nucleotide sequence: TGTGCCAGCAGCTTTTTCACAGGTGACCGCTCCTACGAGCAGTACTTC. The V gene is TRBV5-6, the J gene TRBJ2-5, with D perhaps TRBD1 (5 bases). The J call could be wrong; TRBJ2-7 is a better fit for the DNA end. The germline V gene has CDR1 SGHDT and CDR2 YYEEEE. The CDR3 has 16 amino acids.

This CDR3 reads CATSSGEDHNEQFF. CDR3 bases: TGTGCCACCTCAAGCGGGGAGGACCACAATGAGCAGTTCTTC. The chain recombines TRBV4-2 with TRBJ2-1; TRBD2 aligns across 7 bases. This CDR3 is built from 14 residues. The germline gives CDR1 LGHNA, CDR2 YNFKEQ. The junction had 11 bases not matched to a gene; V was cut back by 10 bases and J by 5 bases.

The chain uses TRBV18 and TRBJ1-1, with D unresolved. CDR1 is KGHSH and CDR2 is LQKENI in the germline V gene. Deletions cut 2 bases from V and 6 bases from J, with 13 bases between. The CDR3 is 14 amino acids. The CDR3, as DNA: TGTGCCAGCTCACCAGACATCGCGCGCTCTGAAGCTTTCTTT. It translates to CASSPDIARSEAFF. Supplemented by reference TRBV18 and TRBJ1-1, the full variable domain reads NAGVMQNPRHLVRRRGQEARLRCSPMKGHSHVYWYRQLPEEGLKFMVYLQKENIIDESGMPKERFSAEFPKEGPSILRIQQVVRGDSAAYFCASSPDIARSEAFFGQGTRLTVV.

The CDR3 is CASRTGQSYEQYF. CDR3 nucleotide sequence: TGCGCCAGCAGGACGGGACAGAGCTACGAGCAGTACTTC. The J gene is TRBJ2-7, the V gene TRBV10-2; the match to TRBD1 covers 7 bases. V was clipped by 6 bases and J by 3 bases; unmatched bases: 5. Germline V CDR1 and CDR2: WSHSY, SAAADI. The CDR3 has 13 residues.

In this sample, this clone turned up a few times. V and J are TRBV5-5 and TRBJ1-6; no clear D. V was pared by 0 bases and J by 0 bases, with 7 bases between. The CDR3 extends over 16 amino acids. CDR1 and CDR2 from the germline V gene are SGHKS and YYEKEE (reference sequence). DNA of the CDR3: TGTGCCAGCAGCTTGGAACAGAGCTCCTATAATTCACCCCTCCACTTT. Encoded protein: CASSLEQSSYNSPLHF.

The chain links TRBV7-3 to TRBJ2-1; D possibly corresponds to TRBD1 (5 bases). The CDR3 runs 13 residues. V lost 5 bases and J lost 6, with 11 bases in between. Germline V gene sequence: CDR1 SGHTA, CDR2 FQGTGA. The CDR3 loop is CASSRDGANEQFF. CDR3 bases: TGTGCCAGCAGCCGAGATGGGGCCAATGAGCAGTTCTTC. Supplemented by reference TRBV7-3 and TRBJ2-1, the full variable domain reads GAGVSQTPSNKVTEKGKYVELRCDPISGHTALYWYRQSLGQGPEFLIYFQGTGAADDSGLPNDRFFAVRPEGSVSTLKIQRTERGDSAVYLCASSRDGANEQFFGPGTRLTVL.

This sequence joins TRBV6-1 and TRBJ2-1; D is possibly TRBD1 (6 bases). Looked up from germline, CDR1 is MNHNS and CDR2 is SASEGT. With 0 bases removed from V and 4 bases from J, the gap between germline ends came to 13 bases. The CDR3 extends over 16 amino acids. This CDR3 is CASSEAPDRAYNEQFF. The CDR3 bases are TGTGCCAGCAGTGAAGCGCCGGACAGAGCTTACAATGAGCAGTTCTTC.